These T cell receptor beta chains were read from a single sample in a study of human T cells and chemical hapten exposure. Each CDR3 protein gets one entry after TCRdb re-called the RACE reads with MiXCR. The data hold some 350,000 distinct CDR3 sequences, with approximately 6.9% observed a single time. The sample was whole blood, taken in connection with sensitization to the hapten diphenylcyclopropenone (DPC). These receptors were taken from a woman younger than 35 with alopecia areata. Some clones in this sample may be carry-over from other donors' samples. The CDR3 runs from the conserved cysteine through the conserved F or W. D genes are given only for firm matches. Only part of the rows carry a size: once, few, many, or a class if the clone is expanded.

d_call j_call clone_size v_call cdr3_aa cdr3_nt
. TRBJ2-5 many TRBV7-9 CASSLVASSGETQYF TGTGCCAGCAGCTTGGTTGCGTCGTCCGGGGAGACCCAGTACTTC
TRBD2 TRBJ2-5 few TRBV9 CASSISGGAETQYF TGTGCCAGCAGCATAAGCGGGGGGGCGGAGACCCAGTACTTC
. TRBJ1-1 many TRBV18 CASSQGEENTEAFF TGTGCCAGCTCACAAGGAGAGGAGAACACTGAAGCTTTCTTT
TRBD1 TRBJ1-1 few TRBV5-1 CASSLQGADSTEAFF TGCGCCAGCAGCTTACAGGGGGCGGATAGTACTGAAGCTTTCTTT
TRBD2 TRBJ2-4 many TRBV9 CASSPVAGGPNIQYF TGTGCCAGCAGCCCCGTTGCGGGGGGGCCCAACATTCAGTACTTC
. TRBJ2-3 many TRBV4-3 CASSQVIRDPRCGCPDTQYF TGCGCCAGCAGCCAAGTGATTAGGGACCCGAGGTGCGGTTGCCCAGATACGCAGTATTTT
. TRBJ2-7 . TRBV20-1 CSARWFVSYEQYF TGCAGTGCTAGATGGTTTGTTTCCTACGAGCAGTACTTC
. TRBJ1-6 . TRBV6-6 CASSYARGGSNSPLHF TGTGCCAGCAGTTATGCCAGGGGAGGCAGTAATTCACCCCTCCACTTT
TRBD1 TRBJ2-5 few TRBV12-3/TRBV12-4 CASSPGTASETQYF TGTGCCAGCAGTCCCGGGACAGCCTCGGAGACCCAGTACTTC
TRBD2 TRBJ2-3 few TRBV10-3 CAITGTSGDTQYF TGTGCCATCACCGGGACTAGCGGAGATACGCAGTATTTT
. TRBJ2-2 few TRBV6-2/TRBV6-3 CASQTQNTGELFF TGTGCCAGCCAGACTCAGAACACCGGGGAGCTGTTTTTT
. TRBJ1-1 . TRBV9 CASSGERYGDTEAFF TGTGCCAGCAGCGGAGAGCGGTATGGGGACACTGAAGCTTTCTTT
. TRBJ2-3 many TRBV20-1 CSARGPARTDTQYF TGCAGTGCTAGAGGCCCTGCGAGAACAGATACGCAGTATTTT
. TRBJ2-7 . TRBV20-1 CSARDRRQGSYEQYF TGCAGTGCTAGAGATCGGCGGCAGGGATCTTACGAGCAGTACTTC
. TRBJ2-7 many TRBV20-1 CSATSTDTTLSYEQYF TGCAGTGCTACATCGACAGATACTACTTTATCCTACGAGCAGTACTTC
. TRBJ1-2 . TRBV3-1 CASSQEIAYGYTF TGTGCCAGCAGCCAAGAAATCGCCTATGGCTACACCTTC
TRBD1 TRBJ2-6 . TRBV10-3 CAISGQGATGANVLTF TGTGCCATCAGCGGACAGGGGGCCACTGGGGCCAACGTCCTGACTTTC
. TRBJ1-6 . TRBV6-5 CASSRAGQSPLHF TGTGCCAGCTCTAGGGCAGGGCAATCACCCCTCCACTTT
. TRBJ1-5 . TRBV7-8 CASSLEARRSQPQHF TGTGCCAGCAGCTTAGAGGCCCGGAGGTCACAGCCCCAGCATTTT
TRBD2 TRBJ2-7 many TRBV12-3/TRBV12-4 CASRVGGAYEQYF TGTGCCAGCAGGGTCGGGGGGGCCTACGAGCAGTACTTC
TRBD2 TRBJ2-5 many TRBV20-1 CSARSSAGEETQYF TGCAGTGCTAGGTCTTCGGCGGGGGAAGAGACCCAGTACTTC
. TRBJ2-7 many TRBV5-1 CASSLDVAYEQYF TGCGCCAGCAGCTTGGACGTAGCCTACGAGCAGTACTTC
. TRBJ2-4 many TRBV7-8 CASSQHLLAKNIQYF TGTGCCAGCAGCCAGCACCTACTAGCCAAAAACATTCAGTACTTC
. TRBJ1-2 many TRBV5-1 CASSLTGPNYGYTF TGCGCCAGCAGCTTGACAGGGCCCAACTATGGCTACACCTTC
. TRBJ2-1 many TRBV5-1 CASSLYGDHEQFF TGCGCCAGCAGCTTGTACGGGGATCATGAGCAGTTCTTC
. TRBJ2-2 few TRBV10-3 CAISESGSVPGELFF TGTGCCATCAGTGAGTCTGGTAGCGTACCCGGGGAGCTGTTTTTT
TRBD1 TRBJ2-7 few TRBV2 CASSIEQGARYEQYF TGTGCCAGCAGTATAGAGCAGGGGGCGCGGTACGAGCAGTACTTC
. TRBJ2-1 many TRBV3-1 CASSQEPRSYNEQFF TGTGCCAGCAGCCAAGAGCCTCGCTCCTACAATGAGCAGTTCTTC
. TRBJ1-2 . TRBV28 CASRLQGNNYGYTF TGTGCCAGCAGGTTACAGGGCAATAACTATGGCTACACCTTC
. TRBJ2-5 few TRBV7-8 CASSRWSGEETQYF TGTGCCAGCAGCCGCTGGAGTGGGGAAGAGACCCAGTACTTC
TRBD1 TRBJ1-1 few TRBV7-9 CASSFPRGLTEAFF TGTGCCAGCAGCTTCCCCAGGGGGCTCACTGAAGCTTTCTTT
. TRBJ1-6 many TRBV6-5 CASRTGQFSPLHF TGTGCCAGCAGAACCGGACAGTTTTCACCCCTCCACTTT
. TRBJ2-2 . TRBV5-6 CASSPYWRNTGELFF TGTGCCAGCAGCCCTTACTGGCGGAACACCGGGGAGCTGTTTTTT
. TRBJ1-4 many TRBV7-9 CASSLLAGLNEKLFF TGTGCCAGCAGCTTACTTGCAGGGCTTAATGAAAAACTGTTTTTT
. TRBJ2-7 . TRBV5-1 CASSLDSGAPYEQYF TGCGCCAGCAGCTTGGATTCAGGGGCGCCCTACGAGCAGTACTTC
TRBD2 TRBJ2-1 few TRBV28 CASRPPGRGASNEQFF TGTGCCAGCAGGCCCCCGGGGCGGGGGGCTTCTAATGAGCAGTTCTTC
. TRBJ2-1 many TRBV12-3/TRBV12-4 CACKPDYPDLFF TGTGCCTGCAAACCCGACTACCCCGATCTGTTCTTC
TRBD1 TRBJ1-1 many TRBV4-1 CASSQPLDRRNTEAFF TGCGCCAGCAGCCAACCACTGGACAGGAGGAACACTGAAGCTTTCTTT
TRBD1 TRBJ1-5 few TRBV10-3 CAISLTGGNQPQHF TGTGCCATCAGTTTGACAGGGGGTAATCAGCCCCAGCATTTT
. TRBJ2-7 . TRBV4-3 CASSQGQSLRYEQYF TGCGCCAGCAGCCAAGGACAGAGTCTACGCTACGAGCAGTACTTC
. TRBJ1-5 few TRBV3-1 CASSQAGNQPQHF TGTGCCAGCAGCCAAGCGGGTAATCAGCCCCAGCATTTT
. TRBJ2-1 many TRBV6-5 CASSWGWEQFF TGTGCCAGCAGTTGGGGTTGGGAGCAGTTCTTC
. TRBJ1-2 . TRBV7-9 CASSRTASAGGYTF TGTGCCAGCAGTCGGACAGCCTCAGCAGGAGGCTACACCTTC
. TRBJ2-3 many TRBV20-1 CSARRGGGADTQYF TGCAGTGCTAGAAGGGGGGGCGGAGCAGATACGCAGTATTTT
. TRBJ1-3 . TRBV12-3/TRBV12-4 CASSPGKGDTIYF TGTGCCAGCAGTCCCGGCAAGGGGGACACCATATATTTT
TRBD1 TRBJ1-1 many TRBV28 CASSPTGGGAEAFF TGTGCCAGCAGCCCGACAGGGGGAGGGGCTGAAGCTTTCTTT
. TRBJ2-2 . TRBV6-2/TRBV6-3 CACSPNTGELFF TGTGCCTGCAGTCCGAACACCGGGGAGCTGTTTTTT
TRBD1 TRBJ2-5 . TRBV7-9 CASSLQTGPQETQYF TGTGCCAGCAGCTTACAGACAGGGCCCCAAGAGACCCAGTACTTC
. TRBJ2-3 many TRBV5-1 CASSLQAYSTDTQYF TGCGCCAGCAGCTTGCAAGCCTATAGCACAGATACGCAGTATTTT
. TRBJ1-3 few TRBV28 CASRIPNGGAAGNTIYF TGTGCCAGCAGAATTCCGAATGGGGGGGCGGCTGGAAACACCATATATTTT
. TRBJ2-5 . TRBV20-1 CSARLTGFGETQYF TGCAGTGCTAGGTTGACTGGCTTCGGGGAGACCCAGTACTTC
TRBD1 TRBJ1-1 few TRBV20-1 CSARARDRAYLGGTEAFF TGCAGTGCTAGAGCCCGGGACAGGGCTTATCTGGGAGGCACTGAAGCTTTCTTT
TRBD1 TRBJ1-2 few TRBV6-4 CASSEGTDNYGYTF TGTGCCAGCAGTGAAGGGACAGATAACTATGGCTACACCTTC
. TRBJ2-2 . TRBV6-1 CASIHRESGELFF TGTGCCAGCATACACAGGGAGTCCGGGGAGCTGTTTTTT
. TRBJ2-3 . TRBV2 CASSAQLGDTQYF TGTGCCAGCAGTGCCCAATTGGGAGATACGCAGTATTTT